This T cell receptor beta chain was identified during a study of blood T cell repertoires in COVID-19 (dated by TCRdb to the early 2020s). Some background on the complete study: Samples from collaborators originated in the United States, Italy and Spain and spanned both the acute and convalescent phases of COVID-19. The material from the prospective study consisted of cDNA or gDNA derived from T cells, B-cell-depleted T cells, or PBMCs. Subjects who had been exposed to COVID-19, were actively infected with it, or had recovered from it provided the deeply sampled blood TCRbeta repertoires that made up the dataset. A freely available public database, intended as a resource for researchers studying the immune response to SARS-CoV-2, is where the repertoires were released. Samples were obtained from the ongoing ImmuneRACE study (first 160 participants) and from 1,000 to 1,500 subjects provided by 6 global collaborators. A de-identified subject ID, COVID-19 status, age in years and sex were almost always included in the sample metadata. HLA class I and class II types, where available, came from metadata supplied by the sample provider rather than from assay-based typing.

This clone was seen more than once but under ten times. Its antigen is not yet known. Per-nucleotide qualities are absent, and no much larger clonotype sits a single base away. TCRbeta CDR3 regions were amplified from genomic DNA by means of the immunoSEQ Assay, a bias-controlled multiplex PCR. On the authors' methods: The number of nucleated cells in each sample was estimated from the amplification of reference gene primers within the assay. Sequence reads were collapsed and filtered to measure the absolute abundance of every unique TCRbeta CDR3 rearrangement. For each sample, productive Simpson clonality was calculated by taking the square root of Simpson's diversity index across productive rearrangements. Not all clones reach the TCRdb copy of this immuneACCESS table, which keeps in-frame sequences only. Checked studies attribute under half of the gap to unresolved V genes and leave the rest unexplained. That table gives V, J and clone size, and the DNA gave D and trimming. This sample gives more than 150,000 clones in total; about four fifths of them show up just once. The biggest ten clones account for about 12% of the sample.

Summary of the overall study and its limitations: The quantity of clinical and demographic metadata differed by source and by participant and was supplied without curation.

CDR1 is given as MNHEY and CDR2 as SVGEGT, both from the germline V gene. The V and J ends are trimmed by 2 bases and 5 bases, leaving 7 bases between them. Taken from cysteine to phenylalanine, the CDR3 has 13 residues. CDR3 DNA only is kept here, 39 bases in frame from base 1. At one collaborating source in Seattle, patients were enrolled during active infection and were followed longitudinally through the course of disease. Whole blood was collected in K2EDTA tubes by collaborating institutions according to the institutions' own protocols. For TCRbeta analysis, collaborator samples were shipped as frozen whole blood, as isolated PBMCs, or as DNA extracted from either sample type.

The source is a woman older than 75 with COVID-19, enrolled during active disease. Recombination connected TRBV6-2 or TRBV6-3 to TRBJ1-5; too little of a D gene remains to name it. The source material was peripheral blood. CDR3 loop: CASSYAGDQPQHF. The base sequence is TGTGCCAGCAGTTACGCCGGGGATCAGCCCCAGCATTTT.